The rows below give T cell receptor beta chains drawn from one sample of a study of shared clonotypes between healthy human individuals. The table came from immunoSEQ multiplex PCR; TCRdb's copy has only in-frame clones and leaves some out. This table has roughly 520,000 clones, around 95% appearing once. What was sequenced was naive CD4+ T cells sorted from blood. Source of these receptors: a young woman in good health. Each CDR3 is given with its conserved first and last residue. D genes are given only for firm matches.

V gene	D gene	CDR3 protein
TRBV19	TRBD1	CASSLRDRVEDTQYF
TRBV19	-	CASSRRETYGYTF
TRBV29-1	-	CSVESSGAYNEQFF
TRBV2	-	CASSEFGGFGVANTGELFF
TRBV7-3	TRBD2	CASSSSGGNYEQYF
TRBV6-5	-	CASRSGRGYQPQHF
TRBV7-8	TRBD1	CASSFARQGDGYTF
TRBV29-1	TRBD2	CSASTSGNIKSYNEQFF
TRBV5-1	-	CASSPTGTGAYEQYF
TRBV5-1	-	CASSDWGNYGYTF
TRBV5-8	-	CASSVSGSSGNTIYF
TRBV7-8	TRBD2	CASSLDRLAGGFSYNEQFF
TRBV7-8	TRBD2	CASSSGTSDHEQYF
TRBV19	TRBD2	CASRVAGEGSNIQYF
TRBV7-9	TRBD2	CASALAGGYEQYF